This T cell receptor beta chain was obtained from a study of OX40 agonist ivuxolimab in advanced cancers. Overall study context: Anti-PD-1, anti-PD-L1 or anti-CTLA-4 therapy given earlier was allowed, and approximately 40% had some.

Turning to this clone: Its specificity is unknown.

Here immunoSEQ multiplex PCR was the method, and the copy in TCRdb shows in-frame clones only, minus some. The sample lists about 66,000 clones, 70% to 90% seen once, with about 3.8% in the top ten. Per germline, CDR1 SGHRS and CDR2 YFSETQ. With V trimmed by 6 bases and J by 3 bases, 9 bases remained unmatched. This CDR3 has 14 amino acids. Study-level findings and limits: Clonal expansion was seen in CD4+ and CD8+ blood T cells by week 6 at 0.1 to 3.0 mg/kg.

This rearrangement joins TRBV5-1 to TRBJ2-7, with 7 bases lining up with TRBD2. The TCR originated in an adult with an advanced solid tumor such as melanoma, head and neck, liver or kidney cancer. The sample in question was CD4+ or CD8+ T cells sorted from blood, obtained in a trial of the OX40 agonist ivuxolimab. This CDR3 reads CASNEAGGSYEQYF. CDR3 in DNA: TGCGCCAGCAACGAGGCGGGCGGGAGCTACGAGCAGTACTTC.